This TCR beta chain was profiled in a study of spatial heterogeneity in lung cancer. As to time point: sample taken at primary tumor resection. TCRdb re-analysed the 5' RACE reads in MiXCR, keeping a single row per CDR3 protein. The data show around 11,000 distinct CDR3 sequences, with around 3.4% seen just once and around 49% held by the top ten. This clonotype was counted ten times or more. The receptor was isolated from a female donor with early-stage non-small cell lung cancer. The starting material was PBMCs, obtained at surgery.

The CDR3 protein is CASMITDTQYF. The CDR3 bases are TGTGCCAGCATGATCACAGATACGCAGTATTTT. The V call is TRBV12-3 or TRBV12-4, the J call TRBJ2-3; no reliable D call. V dropped 7 bases and J dropped 2 bases, with 4 bases sitting between them. The CDR3 runs 11 residues.